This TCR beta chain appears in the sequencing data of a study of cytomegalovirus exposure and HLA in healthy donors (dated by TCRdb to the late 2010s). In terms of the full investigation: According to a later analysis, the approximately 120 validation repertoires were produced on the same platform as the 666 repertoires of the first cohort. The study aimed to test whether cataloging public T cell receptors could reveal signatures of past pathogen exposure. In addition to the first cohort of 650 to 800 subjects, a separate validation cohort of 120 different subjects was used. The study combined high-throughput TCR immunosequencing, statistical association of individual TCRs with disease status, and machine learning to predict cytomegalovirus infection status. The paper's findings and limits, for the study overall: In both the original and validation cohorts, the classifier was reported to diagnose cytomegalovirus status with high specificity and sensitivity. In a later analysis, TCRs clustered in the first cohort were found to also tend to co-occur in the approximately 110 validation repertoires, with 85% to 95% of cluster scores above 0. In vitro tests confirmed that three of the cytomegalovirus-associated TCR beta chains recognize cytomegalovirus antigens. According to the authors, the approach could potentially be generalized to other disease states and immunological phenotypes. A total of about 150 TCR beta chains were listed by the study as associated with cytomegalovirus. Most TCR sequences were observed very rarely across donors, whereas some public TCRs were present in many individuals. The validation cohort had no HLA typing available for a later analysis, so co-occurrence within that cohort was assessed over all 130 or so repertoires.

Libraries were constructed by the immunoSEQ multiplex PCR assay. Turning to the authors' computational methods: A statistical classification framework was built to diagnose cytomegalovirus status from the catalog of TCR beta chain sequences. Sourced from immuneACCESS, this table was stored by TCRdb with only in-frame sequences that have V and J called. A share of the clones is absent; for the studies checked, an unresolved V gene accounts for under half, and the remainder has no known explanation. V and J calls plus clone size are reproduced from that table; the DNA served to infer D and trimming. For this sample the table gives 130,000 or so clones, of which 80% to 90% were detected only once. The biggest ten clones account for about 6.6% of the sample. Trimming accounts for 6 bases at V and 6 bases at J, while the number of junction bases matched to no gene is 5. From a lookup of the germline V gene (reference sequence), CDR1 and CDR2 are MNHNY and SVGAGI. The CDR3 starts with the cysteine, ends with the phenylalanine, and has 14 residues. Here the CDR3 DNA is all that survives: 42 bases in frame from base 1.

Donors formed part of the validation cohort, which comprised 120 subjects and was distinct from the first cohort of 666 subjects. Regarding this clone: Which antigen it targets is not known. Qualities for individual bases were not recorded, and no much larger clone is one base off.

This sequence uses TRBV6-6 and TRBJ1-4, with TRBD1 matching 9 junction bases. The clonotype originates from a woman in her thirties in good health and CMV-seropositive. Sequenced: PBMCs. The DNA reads TGTGCCAGCAGCTGGGACAGGGTCGATGAAAAACTGTTTTTT. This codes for CASSWDRVDEKLFF.